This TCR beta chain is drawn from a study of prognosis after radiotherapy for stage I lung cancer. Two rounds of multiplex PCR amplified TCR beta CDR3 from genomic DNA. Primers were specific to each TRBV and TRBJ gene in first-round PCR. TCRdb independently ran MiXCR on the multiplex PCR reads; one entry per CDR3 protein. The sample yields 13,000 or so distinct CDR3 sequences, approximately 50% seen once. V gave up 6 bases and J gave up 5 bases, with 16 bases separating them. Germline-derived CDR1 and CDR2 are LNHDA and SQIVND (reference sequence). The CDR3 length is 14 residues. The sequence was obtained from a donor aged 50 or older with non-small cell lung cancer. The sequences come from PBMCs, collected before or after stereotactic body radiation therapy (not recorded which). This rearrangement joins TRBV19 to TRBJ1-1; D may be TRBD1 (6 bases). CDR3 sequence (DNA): TGTGCCAGTAGCCCTTGGACAGTTGAGACTGAAGCTTTCTTT. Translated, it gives CASSPWTVETEAFF.